The next 9 T cell receptor beta chains were all read from a single sample in a study of CD8 T cells in ankylosing spondylitis. Via MiXCR, TCRdb re-called the 5' RACE reads, giving one row per CDR3 protein. Among about 300,000 distinct CDR3 sequences listed, around 10% were seen once. The specimen was blood, either unsorted or a sorted T cell fraction (not recorded which). These receptors were taken from a female donor with ankylosing spondylitis or in good health (not recorded which).

V usage is TRBV20-1 and J usage is TRBJ2-5; 12 bases fit TRBD2. This CDR3 has 15 amino acids. From germline, CDR1 is DFQATT and CDR2 SNEGSKA (reference sequence). The J segment lost 4 bases and the V segment lost 4 bases, leaving 7 bases of the junction unmatched. The CDR3 DNA follows: TGCAGTGCTATGCCTAGCGGGGGGGCCGGAGAGACCCAGTACTTC. Protein: CSAMPSGGAGETQYF.

This clonotype has at least ten counts. The rearrangement joins TRBV20-1 to TRBJ1-2; D is possibly TRBD1 (6 bases). Looked up from germline, CDR1 is DFQATT and CDR2 is SNEGSKA (reference sequence). The CDR3 has 12 amino acids. The V end was cut by 0 bases, the J end by 8 bases, with 10 bases between. The DNA for the CDR3 is TGCAGTGCTAGAGATGGGGGGCTGGGCTACACCTTC. Protein sequence: CSARDGGLGYTF.

Concerning this clonotype itself: A read error may account for a junction end that differs from germline. The CDR3 spells CGSSRGQGIQETQYF. The CDR3 nucleotides read TGCGGCAGCAGCCGGGGACAGGGTATCCAAGAGACCCAGTACTTC. This sequence joins TRBV5-1 and TRBJ2-5; TRBD1 matches 9 bases. Germline V CDR1 and CDR2: SGHRS, YFSETQ. The length of the CDR3 is 15 residues.

The rearrangement links TRBV6-2 or TRBV6-3 to TRBJ2-7, with 8 bases fitting TRBD1. CDR1 and CDR2 (germline): MNHEY, SVGEGT. Losses at the gene ends were 8 bases for V and 7 bases for J; bases not matched to a gene: 13. This CDR3 has 14 residues. CDR3 in amino acids: CASGRGQALGEQYF. DNA of the CDR3: TGTGCCAGCGGTCGGGGACAGGCCCTGGGAGAGCAGTACTTC.

This clonotype came up many times. This chain connects TRBV5-1 to TRBJ2-5; D gene ambiguous. Trimming stripped 8 bases from V and 7 bases from J, with 15 bases between. Per germline, CDR1 SGHRS and CDR2 YFSETQ. CDR3 size: 12 residues. The CDR3 DNA reads as TGCGCCAGTACAGACCTGCTGGGGACCCAGTACTTC. Its translation is CASTDLLGTQYF.

V and J are TRBV5-6 and TRBJ2-7; tentative D call: TRBD1 (5 bases). The germline CDR1 and CDR2 sequences are SGHDT and YYEEEE. There are 14 residues in the CDR3. Trimming shortened V by 3 bases and J by 3 bases, and 13 bases separated the two germline ends. CDR3 sequence (DNA): TGTGCCAGCAGCTCGGGCAGGGCATTCTACGAGCAGTACTTC. It is translated as CASSSGRAFYEQYF.

On this clonotype itself: A read error may explain this, as a much larger clone is one base away. The V and J genes are TRBV18 and TRBJ2-5, with D possibly matching TRBD2 (6 bases). Germline loops: CDR1 KGHSH, CDR2 LQKENI. The V gene lost 2 bases and the J gene lost 5 bases, with 6 bases spanning the gap. This CDR3 comprises 12 residues. This CDR3 reads CASSPAGETQYF. The CDR3 DNA reads as TGTGCCAGCTCACCAGCGGGGGAGACCCAGTACTTC.

This clonotype has more than one count but fewer than ten. V usage is TRBV11-2 and J usage is TRBJ1-3, with D unclear. V was pared by 5 bases and J by 0 bases, with 14 bases between. In germline, CDR1 is SGHAT, CDR2 FQNNGV. There are 16 residues in the CDR3. The CDR3 DNA sequence: TGTGCCAGCAGCATAACGATTCAGAGCTCTGGAAACACCATATATTTT. This encodes CASSITIQSSGNTIYF.

Many counts were recorded for this clonotype. The CDR3 loop reads CASSSRNIAGDSYNEQFF. For the CDR3, the DNA is TGTGCCAGCTCATCGAGGAACATAGCGGGAGACTCCTACAATGAGCAGTTCTTC. The chain uses TRBV18 and TRBJ2-1, with TRBD2 identical over 9 bases. The CDR3 extends over 18 amino acids. Germline values: CDR1 KGHSH, CDR2 LQKENI. J lost 0 bases, V lost 5 bases, and 11 bases had no gene match.